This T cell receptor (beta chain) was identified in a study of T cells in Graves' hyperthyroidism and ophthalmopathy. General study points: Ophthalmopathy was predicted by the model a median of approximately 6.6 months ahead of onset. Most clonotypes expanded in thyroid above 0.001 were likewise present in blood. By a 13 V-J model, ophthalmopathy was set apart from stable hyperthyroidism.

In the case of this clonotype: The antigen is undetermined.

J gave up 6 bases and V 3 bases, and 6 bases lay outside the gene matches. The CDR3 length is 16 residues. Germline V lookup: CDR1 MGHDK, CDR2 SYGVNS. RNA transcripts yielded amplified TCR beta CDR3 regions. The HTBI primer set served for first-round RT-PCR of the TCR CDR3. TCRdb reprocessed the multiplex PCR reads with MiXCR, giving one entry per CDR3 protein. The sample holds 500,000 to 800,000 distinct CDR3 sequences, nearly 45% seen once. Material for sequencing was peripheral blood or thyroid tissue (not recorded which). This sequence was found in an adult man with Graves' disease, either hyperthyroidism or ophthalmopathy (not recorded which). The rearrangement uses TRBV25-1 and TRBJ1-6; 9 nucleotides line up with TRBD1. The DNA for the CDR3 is TGTGCCAGCAGTGAGTCCGGGACAGGGACTAATTCACCCCTCCACTTT. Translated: CASSESGTGTNSPLHF.